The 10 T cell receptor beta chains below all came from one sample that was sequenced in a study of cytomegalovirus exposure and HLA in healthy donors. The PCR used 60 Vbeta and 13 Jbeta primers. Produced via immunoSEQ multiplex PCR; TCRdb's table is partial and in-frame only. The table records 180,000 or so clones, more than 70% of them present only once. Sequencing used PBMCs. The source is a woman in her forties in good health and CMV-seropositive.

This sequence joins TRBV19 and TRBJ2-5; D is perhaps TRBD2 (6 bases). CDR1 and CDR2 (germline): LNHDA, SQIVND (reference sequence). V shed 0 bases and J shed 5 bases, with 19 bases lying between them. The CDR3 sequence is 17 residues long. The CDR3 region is CASSIDGGSVGRETQYF. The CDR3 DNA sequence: TGTGCCAGTAGTATAGATGGCGGATCCGTGGGGAGGGAGACCCAGTACTTC.

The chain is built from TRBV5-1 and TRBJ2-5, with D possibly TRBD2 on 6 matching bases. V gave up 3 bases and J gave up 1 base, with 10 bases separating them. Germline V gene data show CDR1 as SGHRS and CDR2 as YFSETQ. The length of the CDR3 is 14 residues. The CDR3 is CASSSRDFQETQYF. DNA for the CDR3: TGCGCCAGCAGCTCCCGGGACTTCCAAGAGACCCAGTACTTC. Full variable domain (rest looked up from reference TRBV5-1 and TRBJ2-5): KAGVTQTPRYLIKTRGQQVTLSCSPISGHRSVSWYQQTPGQGLQFLFEYFSETQRNKGNFPGRFSGRQFSNSRSEMNVSTLELGDSALYLCASSSRDFQETQYFGPGTRLLVL.

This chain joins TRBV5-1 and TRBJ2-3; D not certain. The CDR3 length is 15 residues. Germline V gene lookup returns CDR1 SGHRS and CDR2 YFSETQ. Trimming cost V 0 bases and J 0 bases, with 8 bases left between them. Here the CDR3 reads CASSLGQISTDTQYF. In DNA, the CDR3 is TGCGCCAGCAGCTTGGGGCAGATTAGCACAGATACGCAGTATTTT.

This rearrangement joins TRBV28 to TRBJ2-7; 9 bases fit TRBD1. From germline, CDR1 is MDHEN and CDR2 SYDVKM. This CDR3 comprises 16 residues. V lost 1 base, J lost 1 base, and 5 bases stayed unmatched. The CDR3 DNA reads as TGTGCCAGCAGTTTATATGTCGGGACAGGGTCCTACGAGCAGTACTTC. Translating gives CASSLYVGTGSYEQYF.

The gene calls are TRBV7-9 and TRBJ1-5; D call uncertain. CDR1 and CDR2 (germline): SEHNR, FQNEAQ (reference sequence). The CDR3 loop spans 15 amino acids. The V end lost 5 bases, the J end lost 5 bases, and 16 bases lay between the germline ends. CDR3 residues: CASSVGHGEYQPQHF. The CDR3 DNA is TGTGCCAGCAGCGTAGGGCACGGGGAGTATCAGCCCCAGCATTTT.

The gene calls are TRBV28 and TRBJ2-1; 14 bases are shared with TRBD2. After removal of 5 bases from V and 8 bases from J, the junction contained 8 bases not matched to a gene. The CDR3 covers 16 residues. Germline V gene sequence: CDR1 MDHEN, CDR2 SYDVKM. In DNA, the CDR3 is TGTGCCAGCAGTCTGGGACTAGCGGGAGTCGTAGATGAGCAGTTCTTC. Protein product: CASSLGLAGVVDEQFF.

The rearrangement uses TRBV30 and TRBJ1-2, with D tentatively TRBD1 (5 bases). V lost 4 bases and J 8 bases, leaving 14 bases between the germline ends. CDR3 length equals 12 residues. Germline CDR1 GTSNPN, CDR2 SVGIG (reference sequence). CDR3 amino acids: CAWKQVLEGYTF. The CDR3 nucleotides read TGTGCCTGGAAACAGGTCTTGGAAGGCTACACCTTC.

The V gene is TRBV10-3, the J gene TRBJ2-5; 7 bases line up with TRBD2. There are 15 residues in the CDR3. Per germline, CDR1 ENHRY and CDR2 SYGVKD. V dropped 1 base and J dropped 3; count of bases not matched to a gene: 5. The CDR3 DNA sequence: TGTGCCATCAGTGAGTTTACCGGGACTAAAGAGACCCAGTACTTC. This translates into CAISEFTGTKETQYF.

In DNA form, the CDR3 reads TGTGCCAGCGGGACTAGCGGGAGAGGGTCCTACGAGCAGTACTTC. Protein sequence: CASGTSGRGSYEQYF. The chain combines TRBV6-1 with TRBJ2-7, with TRBD2 matching 14 bases. Per the germline V gene, CDR1 is MNHNS and CDR2 is SASEGT. The V gene end was trimmed by 8 bases and the J gene end by 1 base; junction bases not matched to a gene: 4. The CDR3 runs to 15 residues.

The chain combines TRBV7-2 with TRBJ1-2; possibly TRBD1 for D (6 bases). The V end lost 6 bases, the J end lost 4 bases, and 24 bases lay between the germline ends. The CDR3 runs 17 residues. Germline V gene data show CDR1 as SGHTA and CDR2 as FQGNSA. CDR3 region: CASRYLPGGGRAYGYTF. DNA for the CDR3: TGTGCCAGCAGATATCTACCTGGGGGGGGCAGGGCCTATGGCTACACCTTC.